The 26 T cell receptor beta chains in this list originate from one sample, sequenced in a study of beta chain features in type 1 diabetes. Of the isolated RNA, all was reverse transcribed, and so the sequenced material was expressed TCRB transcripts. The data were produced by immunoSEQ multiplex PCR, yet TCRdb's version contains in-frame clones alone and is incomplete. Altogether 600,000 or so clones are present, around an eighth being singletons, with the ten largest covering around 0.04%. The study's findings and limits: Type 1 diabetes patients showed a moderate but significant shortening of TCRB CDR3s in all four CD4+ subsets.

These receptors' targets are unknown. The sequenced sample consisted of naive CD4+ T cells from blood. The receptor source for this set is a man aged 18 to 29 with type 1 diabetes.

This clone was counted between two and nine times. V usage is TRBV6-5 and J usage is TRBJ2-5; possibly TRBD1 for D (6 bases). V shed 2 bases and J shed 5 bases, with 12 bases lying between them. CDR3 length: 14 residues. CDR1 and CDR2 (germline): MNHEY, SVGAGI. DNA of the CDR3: TGTGCCAGCAGTTACACCCGACAGGTGGAGACCCAGTACTTC. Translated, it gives CASSYTRQVETQYF.

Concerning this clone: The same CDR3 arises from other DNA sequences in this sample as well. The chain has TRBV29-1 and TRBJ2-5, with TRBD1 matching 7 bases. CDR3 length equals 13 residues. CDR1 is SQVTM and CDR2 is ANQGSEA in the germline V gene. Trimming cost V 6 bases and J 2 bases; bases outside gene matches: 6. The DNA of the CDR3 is TGCAGCGTCGGCCGGGACAGACAAGAGACCCAGTACTTC. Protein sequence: CSVGRDRQETQYF.

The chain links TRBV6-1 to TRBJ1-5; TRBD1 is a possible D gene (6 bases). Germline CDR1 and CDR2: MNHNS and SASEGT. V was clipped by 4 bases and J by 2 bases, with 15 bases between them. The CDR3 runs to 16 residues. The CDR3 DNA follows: TGTGCCAGCAGTGGCCCGGACAGATTCCGCAATCAGCCCCAGCATTTT. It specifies CASSGPDRFRNQPQHF.

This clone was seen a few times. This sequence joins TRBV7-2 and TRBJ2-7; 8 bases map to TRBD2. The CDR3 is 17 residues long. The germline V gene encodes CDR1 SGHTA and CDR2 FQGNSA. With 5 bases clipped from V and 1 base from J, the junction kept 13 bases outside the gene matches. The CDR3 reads CASSPTYRPSGSYEQYF. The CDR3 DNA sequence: TGTGCCAGCAGCCCCACTTACCGGCCTAGCGGGTCCTACGAGCAGTACTTC.

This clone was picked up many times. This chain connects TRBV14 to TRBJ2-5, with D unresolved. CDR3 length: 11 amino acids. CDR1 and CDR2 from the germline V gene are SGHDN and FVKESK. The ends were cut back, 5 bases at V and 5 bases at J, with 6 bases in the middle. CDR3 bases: TGTGCCAGCAGCGCTGGGGAGACCCAGTACTTC. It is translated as CASSAGETQYF.

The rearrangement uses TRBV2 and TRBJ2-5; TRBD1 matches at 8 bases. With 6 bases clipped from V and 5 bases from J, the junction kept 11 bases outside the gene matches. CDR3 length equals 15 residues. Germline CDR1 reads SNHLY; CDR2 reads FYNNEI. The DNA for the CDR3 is TGTGCCAGCAGCGTTACAGGACAGGGTGTGGAGACCCAGTACTTC. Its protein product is CASSVTGQGVETQYF.

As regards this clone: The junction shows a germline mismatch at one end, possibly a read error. CDR3 sequence reads: CASSPRSTAQNIQYF. As DNA, the CDR3 is TGTGCCAGCTCACCAAGAAGCACAGCCCAAAACATTCAGTACTTC. This chain connects TRBV18 to TRBJ2-4; D is unclear. This CDR3 has 15 amino acids. Germline V CDR1 and CDR2: KGHSH, LQKENI. The complete variable domain, with remaining parts taken from reference TRBV18 and TRBJ2-4, reads NAGVMQNPRHLVRRRGQEARLRCSPMKGHSHVYWYRQLPEEGLKFMVYLQKENIIDESGMPKERFSAEFPKEGPSILRIQQVVRGDSAAYFCASSPRSTAQNIQYFGAGTRLSVL.

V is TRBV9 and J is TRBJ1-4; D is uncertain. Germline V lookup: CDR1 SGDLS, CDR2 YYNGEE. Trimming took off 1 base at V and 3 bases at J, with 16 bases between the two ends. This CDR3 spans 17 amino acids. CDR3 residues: CASSVSVQPRSNEKLFF. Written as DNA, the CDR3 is TGTGCCAGCAGCGTATCGGTCCAACCGAGGTCTAATGAAAAACTGTTTTTT.

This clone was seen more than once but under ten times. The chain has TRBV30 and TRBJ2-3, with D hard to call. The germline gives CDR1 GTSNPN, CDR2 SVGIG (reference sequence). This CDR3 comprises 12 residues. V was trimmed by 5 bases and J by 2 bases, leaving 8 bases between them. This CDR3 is CAWGLHTDTQYF. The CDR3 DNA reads TGTGCCTGGGGGCTCCACACAGATACGCAGTATTTT.

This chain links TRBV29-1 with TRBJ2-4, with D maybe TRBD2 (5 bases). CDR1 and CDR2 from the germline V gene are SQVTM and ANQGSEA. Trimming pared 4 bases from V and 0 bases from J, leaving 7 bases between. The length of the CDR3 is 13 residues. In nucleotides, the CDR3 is TGCAGCGTTGGTGGGAGAGCCAAAAACATTCAGTACTTC. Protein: CSVGGRAKNIQYF.

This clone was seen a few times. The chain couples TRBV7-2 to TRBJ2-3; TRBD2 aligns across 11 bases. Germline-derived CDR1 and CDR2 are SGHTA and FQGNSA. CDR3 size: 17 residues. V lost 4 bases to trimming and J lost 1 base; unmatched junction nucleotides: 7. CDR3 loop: CASSSQPGLAGTDTQYF. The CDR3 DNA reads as TGTGCCAGCAGCTCGCAACCGGGACTAGCGGGCACAGATACGCAGTATTTT.

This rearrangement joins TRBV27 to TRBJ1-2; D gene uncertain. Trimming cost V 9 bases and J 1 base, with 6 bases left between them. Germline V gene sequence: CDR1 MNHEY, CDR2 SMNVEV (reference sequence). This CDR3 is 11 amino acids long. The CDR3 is CASYSNYGYTF. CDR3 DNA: TGTGCCAGTTATAGTAACTATGGCTACACCTTC.

The CDR3 DNA sequence: TGTGCCAGCAGCCGGGACAGGACCTACGAGCAGTACTTC. Translated, it gives CASSRDRTYEQYF. This chain uses TRBV5-4 with TRBJ2-7, with TRBD1 matching 8 bases. With 4 bases clipped from V and 2 bases from J, the junction kept 2 bases outside the gene matches. Germline lookup yields CDR1 SGHNT and CDR2 YYREEE (reference sequence). The CDR3 is made up of 13 amino acids. The full variable domain, in which reference TRBV5-4 and TRBJ2-7 provide the parts outside the CDR3, is ETGVTQSPTHLIKTRGQQVTLRCSSQSGHNTVSWYQQALGQGPQFIFQYYREEENGRGNFPPRFSGLQFPNYSSELNVNALELDDSALYLCASSRDRTYEQYFGPGTRLTVT.

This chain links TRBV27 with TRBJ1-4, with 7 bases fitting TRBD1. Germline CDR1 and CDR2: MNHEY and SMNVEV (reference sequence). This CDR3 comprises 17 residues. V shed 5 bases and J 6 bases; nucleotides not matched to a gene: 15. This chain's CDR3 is CASSPTLGYRGYEKLFF. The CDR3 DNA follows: TGTGCCAGCAGTCCAACACTCGGTTACAGGGGATATGAAAAACTGTTTTTT.

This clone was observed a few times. CDR3 nucleotides: TGCGCCAGCGCAAGGGGACTAATTGCCTCCTACGAGCAGTACTTC. It codes for CASARGLIASYEQYF. The chain joins TRBV5-1 to TRBJ2-7, with TRBD2 identical over 7 bases. This CDR3 is 15 amino acids long. V was clipped by 7 bases and J by 0 bases; unmatched bases: 10. CDR1 and CDR2 from the germline V gene are SGHRS and YFSETQ.

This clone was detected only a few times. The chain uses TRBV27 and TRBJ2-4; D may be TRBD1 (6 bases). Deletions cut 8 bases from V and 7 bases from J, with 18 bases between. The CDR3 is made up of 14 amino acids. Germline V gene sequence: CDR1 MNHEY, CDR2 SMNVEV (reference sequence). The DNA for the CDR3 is TGTGCCAGCGACCCAGCCGGGACATTGAACATTCAGTACTTC. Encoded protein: CASDPAGTLNIQYF.

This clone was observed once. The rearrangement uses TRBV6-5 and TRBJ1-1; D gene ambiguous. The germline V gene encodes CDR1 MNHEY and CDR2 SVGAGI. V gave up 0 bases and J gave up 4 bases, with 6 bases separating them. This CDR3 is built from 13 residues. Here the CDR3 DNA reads TGTGCCAGCAGTTACTCGAAGCCCACTGAAGCTTTCTTT. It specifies CASSYSKPTEAFF.

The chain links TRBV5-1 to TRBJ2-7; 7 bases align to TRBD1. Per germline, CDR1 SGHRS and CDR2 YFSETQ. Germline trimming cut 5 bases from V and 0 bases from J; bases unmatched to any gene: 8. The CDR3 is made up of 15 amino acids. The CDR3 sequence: CASRWAGTDSYEQYF. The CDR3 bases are TGCGCCAGCAGGTGGGCCGGGACAGACTCCTACGAGCAGTACTTC.

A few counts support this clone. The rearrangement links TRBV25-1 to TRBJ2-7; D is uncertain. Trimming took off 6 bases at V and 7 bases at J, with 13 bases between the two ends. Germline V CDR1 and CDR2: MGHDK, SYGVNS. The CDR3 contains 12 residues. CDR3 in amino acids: CASRGDTPEQYF. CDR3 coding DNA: TGTGCCAGCAGGGGCGACACCCCGGAGCAGTACTTC.

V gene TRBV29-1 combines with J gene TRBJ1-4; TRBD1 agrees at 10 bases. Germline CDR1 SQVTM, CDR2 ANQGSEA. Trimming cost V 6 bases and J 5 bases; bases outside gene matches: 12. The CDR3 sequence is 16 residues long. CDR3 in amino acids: CSVLGQGDRKNEKLFF. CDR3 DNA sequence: TGCAGCGTCCTAGGACAGGGGGATAGGAAAAATGAAAAACTGTTTTTT.

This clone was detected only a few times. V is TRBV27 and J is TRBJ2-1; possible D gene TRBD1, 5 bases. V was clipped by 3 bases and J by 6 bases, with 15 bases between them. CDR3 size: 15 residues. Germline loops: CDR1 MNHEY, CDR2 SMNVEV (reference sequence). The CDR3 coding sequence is TGTGCCAGCAGTTTGCTAGGGGCCGCCCTCAATGAGCAGTTCTTC. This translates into CASSLLGAALNEQFF.

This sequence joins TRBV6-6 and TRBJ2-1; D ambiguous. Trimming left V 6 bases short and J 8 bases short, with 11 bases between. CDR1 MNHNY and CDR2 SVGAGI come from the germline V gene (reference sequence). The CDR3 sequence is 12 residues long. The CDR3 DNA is TGTGCCAGCAGCCCCTTGTCGTATGAGCAGTTCTTC. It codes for CASSPLSYEQFF.

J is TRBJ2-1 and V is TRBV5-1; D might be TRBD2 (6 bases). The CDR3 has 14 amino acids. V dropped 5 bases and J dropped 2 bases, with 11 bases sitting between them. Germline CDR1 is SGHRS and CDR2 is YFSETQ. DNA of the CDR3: TGCGCCAGCAGGGTAGCGGACCCCTACAATGAGCAGTTCTTC. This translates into CASRVADPYNEQFF.

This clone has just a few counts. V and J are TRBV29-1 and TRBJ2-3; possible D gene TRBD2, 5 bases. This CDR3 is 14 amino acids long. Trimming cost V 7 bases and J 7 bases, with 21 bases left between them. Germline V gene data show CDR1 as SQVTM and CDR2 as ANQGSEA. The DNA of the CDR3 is TGCAGCGCTCGCCCCGGACTCCCTGGTCATACGCAGTATTTT. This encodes CSARPGLPGHTQYF.

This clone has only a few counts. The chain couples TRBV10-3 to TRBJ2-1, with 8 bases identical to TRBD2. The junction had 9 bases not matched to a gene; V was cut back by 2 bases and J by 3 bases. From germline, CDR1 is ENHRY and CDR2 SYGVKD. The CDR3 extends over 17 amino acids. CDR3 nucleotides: TGTGCCATCAGTGAGCCGGTTAGCGGGACAATCTACAATGAGCAGTTCTTC. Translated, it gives CAISEPVSGTIYNEQFF.

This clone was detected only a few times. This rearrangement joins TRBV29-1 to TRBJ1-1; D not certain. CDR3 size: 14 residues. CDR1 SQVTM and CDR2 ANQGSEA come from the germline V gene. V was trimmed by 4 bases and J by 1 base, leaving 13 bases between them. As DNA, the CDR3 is TGCAGCGTTGGTTCGCGTGTAAGGAACACTGAAGCTTTCTTT. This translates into CSVGSRVRNTEAFF.